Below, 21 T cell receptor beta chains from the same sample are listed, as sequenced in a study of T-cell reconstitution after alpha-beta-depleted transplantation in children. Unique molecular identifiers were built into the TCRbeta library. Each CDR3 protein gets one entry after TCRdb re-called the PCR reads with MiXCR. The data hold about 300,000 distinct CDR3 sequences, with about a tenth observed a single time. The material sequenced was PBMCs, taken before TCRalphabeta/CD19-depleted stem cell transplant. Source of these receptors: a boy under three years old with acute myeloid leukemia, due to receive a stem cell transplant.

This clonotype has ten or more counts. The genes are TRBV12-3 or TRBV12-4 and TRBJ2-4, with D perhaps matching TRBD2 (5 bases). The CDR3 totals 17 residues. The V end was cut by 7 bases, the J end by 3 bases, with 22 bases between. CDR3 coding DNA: TGTGCCAGCACCAGCAGTTCGTCTAGCATTGGCAAAAACATTCAGTACTTC. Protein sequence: CASTSSSSSIGKNIQYF.

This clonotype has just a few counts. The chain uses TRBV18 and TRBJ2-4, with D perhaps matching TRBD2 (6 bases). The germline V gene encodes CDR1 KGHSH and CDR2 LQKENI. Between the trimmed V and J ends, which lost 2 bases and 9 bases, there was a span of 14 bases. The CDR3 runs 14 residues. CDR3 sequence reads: CASSPGGRKGIQYF. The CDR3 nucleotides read TGTGCCAGCTCACCAGGAGGGCGTAAGGGCATTCAGTACTTC.

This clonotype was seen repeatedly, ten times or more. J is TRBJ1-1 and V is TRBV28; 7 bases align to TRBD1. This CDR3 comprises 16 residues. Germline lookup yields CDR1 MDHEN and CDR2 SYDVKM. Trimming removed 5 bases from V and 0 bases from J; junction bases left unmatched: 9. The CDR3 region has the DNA TGTGCCAGCAGTCCGGGGGGACAGTTTATGAACACTGAAGCTTTCTTT. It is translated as CASSPGGQFMNTEAFF. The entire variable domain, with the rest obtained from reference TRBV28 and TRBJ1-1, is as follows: DVKVTQSSRYLVKRTGEKVFLECVQDMDHENMFWYRQDPGLGLRLIYFSYDVKMKEKGDIPEGYSVSREKKERFSLILESASTNQTSMYLCASSPGGQFMNTEAFFGQGTRLTVV.

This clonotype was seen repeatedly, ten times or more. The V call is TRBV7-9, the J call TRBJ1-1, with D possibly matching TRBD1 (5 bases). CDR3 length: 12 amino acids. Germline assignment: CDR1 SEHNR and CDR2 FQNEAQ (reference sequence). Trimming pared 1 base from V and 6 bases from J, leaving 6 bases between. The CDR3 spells CASSLGRAEAFF. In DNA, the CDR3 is TGTGCCAGCAGCTTAGGCAGGGCTGAAGCTTTCTTT.

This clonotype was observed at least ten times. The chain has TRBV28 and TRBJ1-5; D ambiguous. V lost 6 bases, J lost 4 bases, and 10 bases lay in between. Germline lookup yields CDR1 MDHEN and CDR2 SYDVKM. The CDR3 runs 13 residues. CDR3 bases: TGTGCCAGCAGATGGGGAGGTAATCAGCCCCAGCATTTT. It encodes CASRWGGNQPQHF.

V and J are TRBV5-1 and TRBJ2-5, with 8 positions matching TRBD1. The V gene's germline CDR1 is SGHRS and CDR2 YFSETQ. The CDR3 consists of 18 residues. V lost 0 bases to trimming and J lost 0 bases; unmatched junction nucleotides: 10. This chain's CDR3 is CASSLARGQGLYQETQYF. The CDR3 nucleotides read TGCGCCAGCAGCTTGGCCAGAGGACAGGGCCTGTACCAAGAGACCCAGTACTTC.

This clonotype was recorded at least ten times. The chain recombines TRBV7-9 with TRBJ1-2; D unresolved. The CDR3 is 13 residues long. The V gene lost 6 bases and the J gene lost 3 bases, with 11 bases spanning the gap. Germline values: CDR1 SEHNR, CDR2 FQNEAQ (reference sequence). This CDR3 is CASRTPGDYGYTF. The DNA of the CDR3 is TGTGCCAGCAGAACACCCGGGGACTATGGCTACACCTTC.

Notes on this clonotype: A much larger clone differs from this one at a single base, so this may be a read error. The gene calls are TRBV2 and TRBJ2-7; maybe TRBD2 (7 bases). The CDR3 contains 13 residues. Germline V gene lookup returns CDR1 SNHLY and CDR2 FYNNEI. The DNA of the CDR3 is TGTGCCAGCAGTGAAGAGGGGGACTACGACCAGTACTTC. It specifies CASSEEGDYDQYF. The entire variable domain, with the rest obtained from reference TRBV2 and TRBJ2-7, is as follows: EPEVTQTPSHQVTQMGQEVILRCVPISNHLYFYWYRQILGQKVEFLVSFYNNEISEKSEIFDDQFSVERPDGSNFTLKIRSTKLEDSAMYFCASSEEGDYDQYFGPGTRLTVT.

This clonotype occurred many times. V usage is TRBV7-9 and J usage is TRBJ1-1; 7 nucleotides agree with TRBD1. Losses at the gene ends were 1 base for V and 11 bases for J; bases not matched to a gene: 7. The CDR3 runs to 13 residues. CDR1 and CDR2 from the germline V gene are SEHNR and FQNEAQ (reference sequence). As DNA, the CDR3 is TGTGCCAGCAGCTTAGGACAGGGTAGCGGGGCTTTCTTT. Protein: CASSLGQGSGAFF.

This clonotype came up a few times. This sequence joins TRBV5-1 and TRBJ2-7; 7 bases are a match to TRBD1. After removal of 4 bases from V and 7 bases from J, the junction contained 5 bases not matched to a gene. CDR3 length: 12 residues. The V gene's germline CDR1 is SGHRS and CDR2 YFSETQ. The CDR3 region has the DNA TGCGCCAGCAGCACAGGGGTAGGGGAGCAGTACTTC. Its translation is CASSTGVGEQYF.

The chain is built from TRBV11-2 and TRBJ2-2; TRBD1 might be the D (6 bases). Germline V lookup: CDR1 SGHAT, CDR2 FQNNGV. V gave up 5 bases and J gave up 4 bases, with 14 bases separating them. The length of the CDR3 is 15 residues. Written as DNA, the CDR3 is TGTGCCAGCAGCGCCAGGGGAATCAGCACCGGGGAGCTGTTTTTT. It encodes CASSARGISTGELFF.

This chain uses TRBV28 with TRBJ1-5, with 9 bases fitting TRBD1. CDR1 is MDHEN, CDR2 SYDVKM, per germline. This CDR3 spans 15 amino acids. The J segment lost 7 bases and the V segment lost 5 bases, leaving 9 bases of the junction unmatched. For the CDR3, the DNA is TGTGCCAGCAGTGAAGTGACAGGGGGAGTACAGCCCCAGCATTTT. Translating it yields CASSEVTGGVQPQHF. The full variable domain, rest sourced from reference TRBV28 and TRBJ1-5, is DVKVTQSSRYLVKRTGEKVFLECVQDMDHENMFWYRQDPGLGLRLIYFSYDVKMKEKGDIPEGYSVSREKKERFSLILESASTNQTSMYLCASSEVTGGVQPQHFGDGTRLSIL.

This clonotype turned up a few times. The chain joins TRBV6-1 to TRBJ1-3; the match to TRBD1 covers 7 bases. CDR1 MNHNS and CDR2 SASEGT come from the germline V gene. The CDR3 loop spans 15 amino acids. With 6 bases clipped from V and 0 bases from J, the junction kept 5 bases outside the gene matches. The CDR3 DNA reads TGTGCCAGCAGACCCGACAGGGACTCTGGAAACACCATATATTTT. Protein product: CASRPDRDSGNTIYF.

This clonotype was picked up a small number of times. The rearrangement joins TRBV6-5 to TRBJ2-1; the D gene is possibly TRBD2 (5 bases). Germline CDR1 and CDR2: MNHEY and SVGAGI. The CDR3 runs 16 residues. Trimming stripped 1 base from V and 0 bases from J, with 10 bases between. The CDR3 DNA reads TGTGCCAGCAGTTACTTAGCGTTAAACTCCTACAATGAGCAGTTCTTC. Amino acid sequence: CASSYLALNSYNEQFF.

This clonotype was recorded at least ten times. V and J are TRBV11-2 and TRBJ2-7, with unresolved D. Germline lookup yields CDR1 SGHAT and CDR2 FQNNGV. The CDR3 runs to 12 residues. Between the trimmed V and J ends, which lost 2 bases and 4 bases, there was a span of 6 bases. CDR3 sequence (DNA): TGTGCCAGCAGCTTAAGGAAGTACGAGCAGTACTTC. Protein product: CASSLRKYEQYF.

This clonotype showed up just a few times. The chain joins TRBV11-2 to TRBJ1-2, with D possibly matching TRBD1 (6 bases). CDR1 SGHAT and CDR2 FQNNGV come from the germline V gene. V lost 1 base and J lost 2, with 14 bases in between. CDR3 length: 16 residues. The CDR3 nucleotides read TGTGCCAGCAGCTTAGGGCGGGACAACCTGAACTATGGCTACACCTTC. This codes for CASSLGRDNLNYGYTF.

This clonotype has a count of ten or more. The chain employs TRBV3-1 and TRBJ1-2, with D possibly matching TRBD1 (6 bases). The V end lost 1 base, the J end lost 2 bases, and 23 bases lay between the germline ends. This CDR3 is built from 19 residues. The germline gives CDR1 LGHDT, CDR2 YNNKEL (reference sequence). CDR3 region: CASSQVIPRPDSGNYGYTF. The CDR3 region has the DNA TGTGCCAGCAGCCAAGTTATACCCCGCCCGGACAGCGGAAACTATGGCTACACCTTC.

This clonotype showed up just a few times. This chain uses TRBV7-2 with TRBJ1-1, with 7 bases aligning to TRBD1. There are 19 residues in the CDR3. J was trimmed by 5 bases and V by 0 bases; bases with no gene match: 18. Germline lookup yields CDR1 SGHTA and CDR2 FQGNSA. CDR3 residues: CASSLAPTISTGRMTEAFF. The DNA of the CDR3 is TGTGCCAGCAGCTTAGCTCCCACAATATCGACAGGGAGGATGACTGAAGCTTTCTTT. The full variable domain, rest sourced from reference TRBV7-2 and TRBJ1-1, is GAGVSQSPSNKVTEKGKDVELRCDPISGHTALYWYRQSLGQGLEFLIYFQGNSAPDKSGLPSDRFSAERTGGSVSTLTIQRTQQEDSAVYLCASSLAPTISTGRMTEAFFGQGTRLTVV.

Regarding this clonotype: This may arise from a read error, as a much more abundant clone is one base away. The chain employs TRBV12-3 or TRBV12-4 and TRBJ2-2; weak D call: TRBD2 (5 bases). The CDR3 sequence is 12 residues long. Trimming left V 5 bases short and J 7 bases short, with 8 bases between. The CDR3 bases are TGTGCCAGCAGTCGAGGGCTCGGGGAGCTGTTTTTT. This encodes CASSRGLGELFF.

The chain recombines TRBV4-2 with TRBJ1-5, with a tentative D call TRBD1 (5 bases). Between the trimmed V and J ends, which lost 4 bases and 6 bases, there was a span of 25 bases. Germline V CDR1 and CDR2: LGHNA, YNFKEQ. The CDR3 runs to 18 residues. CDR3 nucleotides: TGTGCCAGCAGCCGAAGACTAGTGGAATCAGGGAACGGTCAGCCCCAGCATTTT. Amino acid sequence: CASSRRLVESGNGQPQHF.

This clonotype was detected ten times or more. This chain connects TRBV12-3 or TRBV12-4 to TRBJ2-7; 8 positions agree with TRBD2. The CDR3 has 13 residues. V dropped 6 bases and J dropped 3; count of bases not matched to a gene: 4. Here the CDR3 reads CASRVAGLYEQYF. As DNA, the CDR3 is TGTGCCAGCAGGGTAGCGGGGCTCTACGAGCAGTACTTC.